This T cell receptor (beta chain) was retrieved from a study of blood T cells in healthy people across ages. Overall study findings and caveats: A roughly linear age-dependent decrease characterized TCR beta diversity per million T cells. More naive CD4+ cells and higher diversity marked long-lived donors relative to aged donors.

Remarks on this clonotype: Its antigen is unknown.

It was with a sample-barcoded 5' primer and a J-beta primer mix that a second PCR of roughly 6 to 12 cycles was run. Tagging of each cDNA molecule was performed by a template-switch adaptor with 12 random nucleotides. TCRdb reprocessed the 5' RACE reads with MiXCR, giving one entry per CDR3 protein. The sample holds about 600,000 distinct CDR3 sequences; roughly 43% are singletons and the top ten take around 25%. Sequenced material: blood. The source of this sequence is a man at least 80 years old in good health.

CDR3 DNA: TGTGCCAGCAGCGTAGGTGCGGACACTGAAGCTTTCTTT. This gives the protein CASSVGADTEAFF. The chain has TRBV9 and TRBJ1-1; no reliable D call. The CDR3 spans 13 residues. CDR1 and CDR2 (germline): SGDLS, YYNGEE. V gave up 0 bases and J gave up 3 bases, with 6 bases separating them.